The sequence of this TCR beta chain was determined in a study of blood T cell repertoires in COVID-19. Study-wide context: The United States, Italy and Spain provided the acute and convalescent COVID-19 samples. T cells, B-cell-depleted T cells, or PBMCs provided the cDNA or gDNA that served as material.

Losses at the gene ends were 7 bases for V and 5 bases for J; bases not matched to a gene: 5. The CDR3 totals 16 residues. Germline lookup yields CDR1 MNHNY and CDR2 SVGAGI (reference sequence). Methods used by the authors: The authors estimated nucleated cell counts from reference gene primer amplification. This table comes from immunoSEQ multiplex PCR, and its TCRdb copy is limited to in-frame clones, with some not included. V, J and clone size derive from that table, while D and trimming were established from the DNA sequence. Among about 110,000 clones listed, more than 80% were seen once. The chain couples TRBV6-6 to TRBJ2-2; TRBD2 aligns across 15 bases. This receptor was obtained from a woman aged 60-75 years with acute or convalescent COVID-19. The sequenced sample was peripheral blood. This chain's CDR3 is CASTGLAGGRTGELFF. DNA of the CDR3: TGTGCCAGCACGGGACTAGCGGGGGGCAGGACCGGGGAGCTGTTTTTT.